This T cell receptor beta chain was sequenced during a study of T cells in Graves' hyperthyroidism and ophthalmopathy (dated by TCRdb to the late 2010s). As for the study more broadly: Peripheral blood samples were taken at initial diagnosis, before any treatment was given. In addition, the study compared T-cell repertoires in thyroid tissue and in blood from roughly 6 Graves' hyperthyroidism patients. Prospective prediction of ophthalmopathy was tested in an independent validation cohort of approximately 19 hyperthyroidism patients and around 16 patients who later progressed to ophthalmopathy. Following sampling, methimazole starting at 30 mg daily was given to hyperthyroidism patients, and high-dose intravenous methylprednisolone was given to ophthalmopathy patients. According to the paper, TCR Vbeta CDR3 sequencing was carried out on some 140 peripheral blood samples, which came from about 45 ophthalmopathy, some 73 hyperthyroidism and roughly 17 progressor patients. The roughly 100 discovery patients were randomly divided into training and test sets at a 7:3 ratio. TCR V-J signatures able to tell the groups apart were searched for in a discovery cohort of some 97 patients, of whom 43 had Graves' ophthalmopathy and roughly 57 had stable Graves' hyperthyroidism.

Amplification of TCR beta CDR3 regions was carried out from RNA transcripts. The first round of RT-PCR for the TCR CDR3 was performed with the HTBI primer set and the Qiagen OneStep RT-PCR kit. A second multiplex PCR round built the libraries, followed by size selection and purification. Libraries were sequenced paired-end with 100 bp reads on an Illumina HiSeq2000. Concerning the study's data processing: Raw data were processed with SOAPnuke, discarding reads with adapters, uncalled bases, mean Phred below 15, or no exact constant-primer or identifier match. High-quality paired reads were merged using COPE v1.2.5, and each unique nucleotide sequence was defined as a clonotype. MiTCR v1.1 was used to align clonotypes to the IMGT TRBV, TRBD and TRBJ reference segments. The analysis included only V-J combinations with a frequency above 0.0001, which together covered around 99% of the repertoires. The TCS score was defined as F50 (clonal expansion) divided by E x V (chaos), with BLOSUM62-based TCRdist calculated between CDR3 peptides within each V-J. Welch's t-statistics and random forest reduced roughly 540 V-J features to 13, which were used in a naive Bayes classifier (R e1071). Using fastp trimming at Q25 and MiXCR clonotype assembly, TCRdb reanalyzed the public sequencing data and kept in-frame beta chains. Rows are combined by CDR3 protein, so each entry shows the most common genes and DNA. V and J calls and clone size were set by TCRdb, not the authors. Within this sample are a few hundred thousand distinct CDR3 sequences, with roughly 13% of them counted one time only. The top ten clonotypes cover approximately 5.3% of the sample.

The cysteine opens and the phenylalanine closes a CDR3 of 15 amino acids. The only DNA kept is the CDR3, 45 bases in frame from the first base. V is trimmed back by 3 bases and J by 5 bases, and the junction contains 5 bases that no gene match accounts for. CDR1 and CDR2, per the germline V gene (reference sequence), are SEHNR and FQNEAQ. Overall results and qualifications from the work: A model built on a 13 V-J signature distinguished ophthalmopathy from stable hyperthyroidism, reaching around 87% sensitivity and around 81% specificity in cross-validation and 80%/75% in testing. In validation, the model predicted progression to ophthalmopathy with around 71% sensitivity and around 72% specificity, a median of about 6 months before onset. Sample size was not statistically predetermined, and investigators were not blinded to group allocation. Most expanded thyroid clonotypes (frequency above 0.001) were also detected in blood, suggesting blood repertoires may reflect thyroid immune responses.

As for this clonotype: It has no known antigen specificity. No base quality values were provided; no much bigger clone lies one nucleotide off.

Stable Graves' hyperthyroidism was defined as the absence of progression to ophthalmopathy over 18 months of follow-up. The hyperthyroidism patients were between 18 and 65 years old and newly diagnosed, with a disease duration of less than 2 months. Any patient with an uncontrolled infection, another autoimmune disease, pregnancy or lactation was excluded. Diagnoses were based on clinical symptoms, serum thyroxine and TRAb, thyroid ultrasound and orbital computed tomography. PBMCs were isolated from about 10 ml of fresh peripheral blood by Ficoll-Paque density gradient centrifugation. Total RNA was extracted with Trizol reagent, and quality was checked on an Agilent 2100 Bioanalyzer.

This TCR was recovered from a woman between 18 and 29 years old with Graves' hyperthyroidism. The sequencing sample was made of blood. The chain is assembled from TRBV7-9 and TRBJ2-1; 9 junctional bases match TRBD2. The nucleotides are TGTGCCAGCAGCTTCGCCCTAGCGGGAAACAATGAGCAGTTCTTC. Translation gives CASSFALAGNNEQFF.